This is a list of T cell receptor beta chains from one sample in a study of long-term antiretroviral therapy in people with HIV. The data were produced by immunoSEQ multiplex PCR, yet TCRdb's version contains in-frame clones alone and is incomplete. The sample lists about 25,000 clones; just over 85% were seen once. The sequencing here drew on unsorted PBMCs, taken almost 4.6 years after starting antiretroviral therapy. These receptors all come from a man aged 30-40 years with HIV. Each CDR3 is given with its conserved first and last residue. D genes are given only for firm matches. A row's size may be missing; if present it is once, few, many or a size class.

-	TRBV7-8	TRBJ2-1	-	TGTGCCAGCAGCTTACCCTTGCCGTACAGCCATAGCTCCTACAATGAGCAGTTCTTC	CASSLPLPYSHSSYNEQFF
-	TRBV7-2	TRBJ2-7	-	TGTGCCAGCAGCATAGAGGGGCAGGGATACGAGCAGTACTTC	CASSIEGQGYEQYF
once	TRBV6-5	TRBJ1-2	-	TGTGCCAGCAGGTCCGGGGGGGCGAAGGGCTACACCTTC	CASRSGGAKGYTF
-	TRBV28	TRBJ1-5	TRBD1	TGTGCCAGCAGGAGGGGGCTTGCCTCCTATCAGCCCCAGCATTTT	CASRRGLASYQPQHF
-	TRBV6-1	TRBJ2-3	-	TGTGCCAGCAGTGAAGGTGGCCCGAGCACAGATACGCAGTATTTT	CASSEGGPSTDTQYF
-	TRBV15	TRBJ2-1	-	TGTGCCACCAGCAGAGATCACGCGGGAAATAGGTTCTTC	CATSRDHAGNRFF
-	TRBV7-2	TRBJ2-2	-	TGTGCCAGCAGCTTATGGGCAGGGGTTCAAACCGGGGAGCTGTTTTTT	CASSLWAGVQTGELFF
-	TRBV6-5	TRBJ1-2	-	TGTGCCAGCAGGGCGGGTGGGTCAGAACCTAATGGCTACACCTTC	CASRAGGSEPNGYTF
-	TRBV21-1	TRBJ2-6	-	TGTGCCAGCAGCAAAGAACAGACAGGGGGCCCGTCAGGGGCCAACGTCCTGACTTTC	CASSKEQTGGPSGANVLTF
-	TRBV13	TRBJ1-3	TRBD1	TGTGCCAGCAGCTTAAGCCAGGGGGAAGCCGGAAACACCATATATTTT	CASSLSQGEAGNTIYF
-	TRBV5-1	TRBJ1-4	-	TGCGCCAGCAGCTTGAACGGGGGTTATGAAAAACTGTTTTTT	CASSLNGGYEKLFF
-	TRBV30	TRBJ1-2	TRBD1	TGTGCCTGGAGTCCGTCAGGGGGCCCATGGGGCTACACCTTC	CAWSPSGGPWGYTF
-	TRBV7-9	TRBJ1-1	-	TGTGCCAGCAGCTTTGGGGACCGGAACACTGAAGCTTTCTTT	CASSFGDRNTEAFF
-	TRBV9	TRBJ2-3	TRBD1	TGTGCCAGCAGCATTTACTCGGGACAGGTGGGCGCAGATACGCAGTATTTT	CASSIYSGQVGADTQYF
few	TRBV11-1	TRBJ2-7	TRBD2	TGTGCCAGCAGGCCTACTAGCGGGGGCTCCTACGAGCAGTACTTC	CASRPTSGGSYEQYF
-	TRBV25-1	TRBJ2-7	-	TGTGCCAGCAGTGGGTACGAGCAGTACTTC	CASSGYEQYF
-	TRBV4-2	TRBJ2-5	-	TGTGCCAGCACGCCCACCGGTACAGAGACCCAGTACTTC	CASTPTGTETQYF
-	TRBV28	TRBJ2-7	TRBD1	TGTGCCAGCAGTGGGTCTACAGGGGGCAGGCCCTACGAGCAGTACTTC	CASSGSTGGRPYEQYF
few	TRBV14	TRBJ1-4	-	TGTGCCAGCAGCCCTCGAGAGCGTTCCGAAAAACTGTTTTTT	CASSPRERSEKLFF
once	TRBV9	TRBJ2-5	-	TGTGCCAGCAGCGTAGGAGGACGGAGCTGGGAGACCCAGTACTTC	CASSVGGRSWETQYF
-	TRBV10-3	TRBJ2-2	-	TGTGCCACAGGGGGGAGAACCGGGGAGCTGTTTTTT	CATGGRTGELFF
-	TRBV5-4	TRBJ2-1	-	TGTGCCAGCAGCTTCACGGGGGCTAGCGGAGATGAGCAGTTCTTC	CASSFTGASGDEQFF
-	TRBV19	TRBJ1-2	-	TGTGCCAGTAGTACGGAACTTGACTATGGCTACACCTTC	CASSTELDYGYTF
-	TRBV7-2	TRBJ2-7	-	TGTGCCAGCAGCTTGATGCGTACGGGTGAGCAGTACTTC	CASSLMRTGEQYF
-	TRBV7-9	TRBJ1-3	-	TGTGCCAGCAGCTCATGGACCGTGAGCTCTGGAAACACCATATATTTT	CASSSWTVSSGNTIYF
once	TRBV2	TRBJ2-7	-	TGTGCCAGCAGGAGACCGGGACAAAAATACGAGCAGTACTTC	CASRRPGQKYEQYF
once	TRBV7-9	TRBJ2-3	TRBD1	TGTGCCAGCAGACAGGGGCCTAGCACAGATACGCAGTATTTT	CASRQGPSTDTQYF
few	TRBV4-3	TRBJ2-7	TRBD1	TGCGCCAGCAGCGCTAGGACAGGACCTACTTACGAGCAGTACTTC	CASSARTGPTYEQYF
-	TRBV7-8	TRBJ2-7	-	TGTGCCAGCAGCTTAAGGCTGATTGGCGGCAGGGTACCCTACGAGCAGTACTTC	CASSLRLIGGRVPYEQYF
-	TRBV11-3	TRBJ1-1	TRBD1	TGTGCCAGCAGCCCGACGGACAGGAGCTATCACGTGAACACTGAAGCTTTCTTT	CASSPTDRSYHVNTEAFF
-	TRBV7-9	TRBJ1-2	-	TGTGCCAGCAGCTTAGTCGGGGCAGGTGGCTACACCTTC	CASSLVGAGGYTF
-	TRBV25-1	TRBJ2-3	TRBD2	TGTGCCAGCAGTCCCCGACTAGCGGGAGACGGCACAGATACGCAGTATTTT	CASSPRLAGDGTDTQYF
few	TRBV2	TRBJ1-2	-	TGTGCCAGCAGTGCTAAAATTTCGGCCAGCTATGGCTACACCTTC	CASSAKISASYGYTF
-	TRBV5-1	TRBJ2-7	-	TGCGCCAGCAGCTTGGTAGGACTAACATCCTACGAGCAGTACTTC	CASSLVGLTSYEQYF
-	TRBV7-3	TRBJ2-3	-	TGTGCCAGCAGGGGGGAACTCACAGATACGCAGTATTTT	CASRGELTDTQYF
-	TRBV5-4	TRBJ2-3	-	TGTGCCAGCAGCTTGCGGGGGATTAGCGGAGGAGATACGCAGTATTTT	CASSLRGISGGDTQYF
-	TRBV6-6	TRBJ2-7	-	TGTGCCAGCAGCCATAGATTAAGCTCCTACGAGCAGTACTTC	CASSHRLSSYEQYF
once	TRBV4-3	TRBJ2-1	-	TGCGCCAGCAGCCACCAGGTCCCGGGACTTCCGTTGGACGAGCAGTTCTTC	CASSHQVPGLPLDEQFF
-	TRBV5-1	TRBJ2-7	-	TGCGCCAGCAGCTTAGACAACCCAAGATACGAGCAGTACTTC	CASSLDNPRYEQYF
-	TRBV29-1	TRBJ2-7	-	TGCAGCGTGGTTAGCGGAACTTCCTACGAGCAGTACTTC	CSVVSGTSYEQYF
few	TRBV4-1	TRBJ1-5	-	TGCGCCAGCAGCCAAGATATGAGGAATCAGCCCCAGCATTTT	CASSQDMRNQPQHF
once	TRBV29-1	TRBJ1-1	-	TGCAGCGTTCGGTTGAACACTGAAGCTTTCTTT	CSVRLNTEAFF
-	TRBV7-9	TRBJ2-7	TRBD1	TGTGCCAGCAGCTCCTTTTCCGGGACAGGGGCCTACGAGCAGTACTTC	CASSSFSGTGAYEQYF
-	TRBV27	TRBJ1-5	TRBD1	TGTGCCAGCAGTTCGACAGGGCGGGGTCAGCCCCAGCATTTT	CASSSTGRGQPQHF
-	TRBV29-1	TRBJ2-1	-	TGCAGCGTTGAATGGGGGGAGGAGCAGTTCTTC	CSVEWGEEQFF
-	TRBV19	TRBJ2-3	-	TGTGCCAGTAGTCAGGACCCAGATCTCACAGATACGCAGTATTTT	CASSQDPDLTDTQYF
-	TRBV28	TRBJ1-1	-	TGTGCCAGCAGTGGCACTTCGGAGGTCACTGAAGCTTTCTTT	CASSGTSEVTEAFF
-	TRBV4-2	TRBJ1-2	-	TGTGCCAGCCGATATGGCTACACCTTC	CASRYGYTF